One and the same sample provided the 3 T cell receptor beta chains below, sequenced in a study of cytomegalovirus exposure and HLA in healthy donors (dated by TCRdb to 2016 to 2017). The library was made by the immunoSEQ multiplex PCR assay. In TCRdb, the immuneACCESS table is reduced to in-frame sequences with V and J assigned. These tables do not hold every clone; where another copy was compared, an unresolved V gene accounts for under half, and the others remain unexplained. The sample includes 90,000 to 100,000 clones, with 80% to 95% observed a single time. Approximately 1% of the sample lies in the top ten. Input material: PBMCs. The receptor set was obtained from a woman aged 25 to 39 in good health and CMV-seropositive.

V is TRBV7-9 and J is TRBJ2-1; D might be TRBD2 (6 bases). The V gene's germline CDR1 is SEHNR and CDR2 FQNEAQ (reference sequence). The V and J ends lost 5 bases and 6 bases respectively, with 17 bases between them. The CDR3 totals 15 residues. CDR3 sequence: CASSLLGGVGNEQFF. The CDR3 DNA is TGTGCCAGCAGCCTACTGGGGGGAGTCGGCAATGAGCAGTTCTTC.

The rearrangement links TRBV28 to TRBJ2-1, with TRBD2 identical over 11 bases. The CDR3 has 16 residues. Looked up from germline, CDR1 is MDHEN and CDR2 is SYDVKM. Unmatched junction bases numbered 10, after V lost 5 bases and J lost 7 bases. This chain's CDR3 is CASSPSLAGAANEQFF. The CDR3 nucleotides are TGTGCCAGCAGTCCGTCACTAGCGGGAGCGGCGAATGAGCAGTTCTTC.

The V call is TRBV30, the J call TRBJ2-7; a possible D gene is TRBD1 (6 bases). Germline values: CDR1 GTSNPN, CDR2 SVGIG (reference sequence). The CDR3 consists of 13 residues. The V end lost 2 bases, the J end lost 6 bases, and 14 bases lay between the germline ends. CDR3: CAWSLYRVPEQYF. CDR3 coding DNA: TGTGCCTGGAGTCTGTACAGGGTCCCCGAGCAGTACTTC.